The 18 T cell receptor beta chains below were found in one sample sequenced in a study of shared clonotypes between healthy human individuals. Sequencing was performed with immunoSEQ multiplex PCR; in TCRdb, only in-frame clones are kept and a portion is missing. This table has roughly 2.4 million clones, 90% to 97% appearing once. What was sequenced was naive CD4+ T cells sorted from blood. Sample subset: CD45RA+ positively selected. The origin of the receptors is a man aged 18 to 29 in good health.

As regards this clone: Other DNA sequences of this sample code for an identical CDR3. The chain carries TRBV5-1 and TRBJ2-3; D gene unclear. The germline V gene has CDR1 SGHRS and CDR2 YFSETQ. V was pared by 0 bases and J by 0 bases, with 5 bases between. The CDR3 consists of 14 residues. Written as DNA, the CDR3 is TGCGCCAGCAGCTTGGAGAAAAGCACAGATACGCAGTATTTT. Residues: CASSLEKSTDTQYF.

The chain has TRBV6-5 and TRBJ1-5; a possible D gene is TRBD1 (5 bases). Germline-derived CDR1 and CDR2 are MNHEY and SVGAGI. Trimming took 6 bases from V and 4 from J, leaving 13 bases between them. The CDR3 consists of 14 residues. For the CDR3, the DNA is TGTGCCAGCAGGAGCGGGGGGACGAATCAGCCCCAGCATTTT. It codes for CASRSGGTNQPQHF.

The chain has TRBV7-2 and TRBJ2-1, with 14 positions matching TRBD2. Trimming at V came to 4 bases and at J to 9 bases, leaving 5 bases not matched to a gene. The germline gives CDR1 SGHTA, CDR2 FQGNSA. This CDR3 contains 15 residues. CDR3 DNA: TGTGCCAGCAGCTCCGGACTAGCGGGAGGAATTGAGCAGTTCTTC. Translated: CASSSGLAGGIEQFF.

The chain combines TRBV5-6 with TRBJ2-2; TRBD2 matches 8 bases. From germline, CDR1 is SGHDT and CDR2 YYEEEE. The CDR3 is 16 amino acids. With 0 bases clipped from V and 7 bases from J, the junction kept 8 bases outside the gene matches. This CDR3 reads CASSLAQRELDGELFF. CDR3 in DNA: TGTGCCAGCAGCTTGGCACAGCGGGAGCTGGACGGGGAGCTGTTTTTT. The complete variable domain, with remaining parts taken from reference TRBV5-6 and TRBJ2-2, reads DAGVTQSPTHLIKTRGQQVTLRCSPKSGHDTVSWYQQALGQGPQFIFQYYEEEERQRGNFPDRFSGHQFPNYSSELNVNALLLGDSALYLCASSLAQRELDGELFFGEGSRLTVL.

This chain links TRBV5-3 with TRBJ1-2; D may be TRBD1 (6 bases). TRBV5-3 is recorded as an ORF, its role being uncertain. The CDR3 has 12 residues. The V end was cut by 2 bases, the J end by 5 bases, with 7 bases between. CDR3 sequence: CARSLGGYGYTF. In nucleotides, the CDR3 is TGTGCCAGAAGCTTAGGGGGATATGGCTACACCTTC.

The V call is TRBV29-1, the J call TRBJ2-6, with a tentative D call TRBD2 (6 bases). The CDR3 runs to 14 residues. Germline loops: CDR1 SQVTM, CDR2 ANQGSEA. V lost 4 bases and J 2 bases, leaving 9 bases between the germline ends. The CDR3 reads CSVGGDAGANVLTF. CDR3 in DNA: TGCAGCGTTGGGGGGGATGCTGGGGCCAACGTCCTGACTTTC.

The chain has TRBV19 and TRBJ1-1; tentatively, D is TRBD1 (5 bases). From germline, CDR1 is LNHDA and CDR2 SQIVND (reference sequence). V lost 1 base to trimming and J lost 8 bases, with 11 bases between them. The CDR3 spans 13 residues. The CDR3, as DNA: TGTGCCAGTAGTATAGTAGCAGGGTGGGAAGCTTTCTTT. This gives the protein CASSIVAGWEAFF.

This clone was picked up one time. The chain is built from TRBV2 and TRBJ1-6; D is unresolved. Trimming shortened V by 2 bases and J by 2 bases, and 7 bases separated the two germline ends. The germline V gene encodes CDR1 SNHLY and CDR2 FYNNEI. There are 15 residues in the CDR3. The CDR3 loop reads CASSEQFPYNSPLHF. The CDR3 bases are TGTGCCAGCAGTGAACAGTTCCCCTATAATTCACCCCTCCACTTT.

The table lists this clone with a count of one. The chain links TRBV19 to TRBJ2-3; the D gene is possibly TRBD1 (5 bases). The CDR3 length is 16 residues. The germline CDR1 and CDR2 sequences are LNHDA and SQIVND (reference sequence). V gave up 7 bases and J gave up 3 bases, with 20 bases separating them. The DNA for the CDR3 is TGTGCCAGTACCGAAGGACAACGAGTAGGGACAGATACGCAGTATTTT. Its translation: CASTEGQRVGTDTQYF.

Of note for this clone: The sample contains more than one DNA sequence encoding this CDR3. The CDR3 sequence is CASSLGRENTEAFF. CDR3 sequence (DNA): TGTGCCAGCAGCTTGGGACGGGAGAACACTGAAGCTTTCTTT. V usage is TRBV11-2 and J usage is TRBJ1-1, with D maybe TRBD1 (5 bases). V was shortened by 3 bases and J by 1 base, with 9 bases between the two germline ends. The length of the CDR3 is 14 residues. Germline V gives CDR1 SGHAT, CDR2 FQNNGV.

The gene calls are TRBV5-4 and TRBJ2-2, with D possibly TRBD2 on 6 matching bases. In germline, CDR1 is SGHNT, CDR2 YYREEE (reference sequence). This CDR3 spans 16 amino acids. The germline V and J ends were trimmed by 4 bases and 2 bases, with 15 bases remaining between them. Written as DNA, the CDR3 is TGTGCCAGCAGCCCCGGGGGAGCGGGCAACACCGGGGAGCTGTTTTTT. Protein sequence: CASSPGGAGNTGELFF.

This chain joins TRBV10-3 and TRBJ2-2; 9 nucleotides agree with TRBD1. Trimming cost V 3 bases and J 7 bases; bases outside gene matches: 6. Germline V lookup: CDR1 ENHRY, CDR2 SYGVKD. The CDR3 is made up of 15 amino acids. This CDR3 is CAISEGTGSGGELFF. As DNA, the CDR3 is TGTGCCATCAGTGAAGGGACAGGGTCAGGCGGGGAGCTGTTTTTT.

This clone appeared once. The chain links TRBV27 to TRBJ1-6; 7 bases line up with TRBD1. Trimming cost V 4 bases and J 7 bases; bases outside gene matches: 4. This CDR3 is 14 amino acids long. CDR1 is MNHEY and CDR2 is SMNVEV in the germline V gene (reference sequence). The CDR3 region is CASSWGTANSPLHF. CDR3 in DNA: TGTGCCAGCAGTTGGGGGACAGCGAATTCACCCCTCCACTTT.

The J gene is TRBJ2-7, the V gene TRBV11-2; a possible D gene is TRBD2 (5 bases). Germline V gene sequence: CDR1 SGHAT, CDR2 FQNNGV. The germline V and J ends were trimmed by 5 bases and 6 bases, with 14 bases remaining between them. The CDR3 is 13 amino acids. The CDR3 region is CASSPPGVFEQYF. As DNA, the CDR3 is TGTGCCAGCAGCCCCCCCGGGGTTTTCGAGCAGTACTTC.

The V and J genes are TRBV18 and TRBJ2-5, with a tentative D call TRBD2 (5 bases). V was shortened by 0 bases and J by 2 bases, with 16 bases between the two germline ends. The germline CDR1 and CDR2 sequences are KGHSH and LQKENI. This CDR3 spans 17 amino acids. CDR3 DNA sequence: TGTGCCAGCTCACCACCGTTGCTAGCAGAGGGTCAAGAGACCCAGTACTTC. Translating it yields CASSPPLLAEGQETQYF.

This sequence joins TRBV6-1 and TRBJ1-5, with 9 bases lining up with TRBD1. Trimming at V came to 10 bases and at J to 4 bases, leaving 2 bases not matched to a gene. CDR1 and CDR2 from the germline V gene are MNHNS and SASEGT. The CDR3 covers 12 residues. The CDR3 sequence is CAMGTGNQPQHF. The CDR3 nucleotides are TGTGCCATGGGGACAGGGAATCAGCCCCAGCATTTT.

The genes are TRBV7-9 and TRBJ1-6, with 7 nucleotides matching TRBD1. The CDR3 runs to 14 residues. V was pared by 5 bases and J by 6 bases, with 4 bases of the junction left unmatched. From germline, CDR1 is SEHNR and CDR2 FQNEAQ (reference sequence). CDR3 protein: CASSPTGLNSPLHF. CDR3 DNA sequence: TGTGCCAGCAGCCCGACAGGGCTTAATTCACCCCTCCACTTT.

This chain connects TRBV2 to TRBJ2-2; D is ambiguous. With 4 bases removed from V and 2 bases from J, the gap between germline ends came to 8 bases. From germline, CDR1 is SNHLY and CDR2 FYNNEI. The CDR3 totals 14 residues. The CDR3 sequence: CASSARVNTGELFF. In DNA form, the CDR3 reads TGTGCCAGCAGTGCCCGGGTAAACACCGGGGAGCTGTTTTTT.